A single T cell receptor (beta chain) is shown here with its context. Its antigen remains unknown. Each patient relapsed following autologous stem cell transplantation, and prior brentuximab vedotin exposure differed. This entry is derived from a study of PD-1 blockade in classical Hodgkin lymphoma. General study points: In CD4+ cells, TCR diversity went up significantly by C4D1, but in CD8+ cells it did not. Repertoire difference causes, possibly disease activity or prior therapy, remain undefined. Prior to therapy, complete responders displayed diversity much like that of newly diagnosed patients. Relapsed/refractory patients reportedly had lower baseline diversity than newly diagnosed patients.

Germline-derived CDR1 and CDR2 are MNHEY and SMNVEV (reference sequence). The CDR3 has 13 residues. The V and J ends lost 1 base and 5 bases respectively, with 8 bases between them. TCRdb keeps only in-frame clones here, not all; method: immunoSEQ multiplex PCR. The sample has nearly 100,000 clones; 75% to 90% are singletons. The source was peripheral blood mononuclear cells (PBMCs), collected at baseline. The sequence derives from a human donor with classical Hodgkin lymphoma. The chain is built from TRBV27 and TRBJ1-1; D is perhaps TRBD1 (5 bases). CDR3 nucleotide sequence: TGTGCCAGCAGTTTATTGGGGGGGACTGAAGCTTTCTTT. Amino acids: CASSLLGGTEAFF.